The 9 T cell receptor beta chains given below trace back to one sample, sequenced in a study of blood T cells in healthy people across ages. A second PCR, run for roughly 7 to 11 cycles, used a sample-barcoded 5' primer plus a J-beta primer mix. Using its own MiXCR run on the 5' RACE reads, TCRdb lists one record per CDR3 protein. This table holds around 1,600,000 distinct CDR3 sequences, roughly 43% found once. Sequencing used blood. These receptor sequences come from a woman between 18 and 30 years old in good health.

The chain combines TRBV7-2 with TRBJ2-7; D remains unclear. Trimming took off 1 base at V and 4 bases at J, with 11 bases between the two ends. The CDR3 extends over 14 amino acids. Germline V gene lookup returns CDR1 SGHTA and CDR2 FQGNSA. The DNA for the CDR3 is TGTGCCAGCAGCTTAGATCGTCCTCAATACGAGCAGTACTTC. This translates into CASSLDRPQYEQYF.

With regard to this clonotype: Compared with germline, one end of the junction differs, possibly owing to a read error. The J gene is TRBJ2-1, the V gene TRBV7-8, with a tentative D call TRBD2 (6 bases). The germline gives CDR1 SGHVS, CDR2 FQNEAQ. CDR3 length: 16 amino acids. CDR3 protein: CAGSLVGGNTYNEQFF. The CDR3 nucleotides read TGTGCCGGCAGCTTAGTTGGGGGGAACACCTACAATGAGCAGTTTTTC. Filled out from reference TRBV7-8 and TRBJ2-1, the complete variable domain reads GAGVSQSPRYKVAKRGQDVALRCDPISGHVSLFWYQQALGQGPEFLTYFQNEAQLDKSGLPSDRFFAERPEGSVSTLKIQRTQQEDSAVYLCAGSLVGGNTYNEQFFGPGTRLTVL.

The chain recombines TRBV5-1 with TRBJ2-1; D is possibly TRBD2 (6 bases). The CDR3 spans 14 residues. V dropped 4 bases and J dropped 8 bases, with 16 bases sitting between them. Germline lookup yields CDR1 SGHRS and CDR2 YFSETQ. The CDR3 sequence is CASSILEGSDEQFF. The CDR3 DNA is TGCGCCAGCAGCATCCTGGAGGGATCGGATGAGCAGTTCTTC.

A few counts support this clonotype. The rearrangement uses TRBV10-3 and TRBJ1-1, with D possibly TRBD1 on 5 matching bases. Germline V gene data show CDR1 as ENHRY and CDR2 as SYGVKD. The CDR3 extends over 16 amino acids. The V end lost 2 bases, the J end lost 0 bases, and 13 bases lay between the germline ends. CDR3 amino acids: CAISERDGGVNTEAFF. As DNA, the CDR3 is TGTGCCATCAGTGAGCGCGACGGGGGGGTGAACACTGAAGCTTTCTTT.

This clonotype was picked up a small number of times. The chain joins TRBV21-1 to TRBJ2-5; the DNA was not compared with TRBD1, the D call given in the table. TRBV21-1 has pseudogene status. The CDR3 is 16 residues long. CDR3 residues: CASSKKGTGSEETQYF. Here the CDR3 DNA reads TGTGCCAGCAGCAAAAAGGGGACAGGGTCCGAAGAGACCCAGTACTTC.

This clonotype occurred a few times. This rearrangement joins TRBV20-1 to TRBJ2-7; no clear D gene. The J call is uncertain, as TRBJ2-5 better fits the DNA end. Germline V CDR1 and CDR2: DFQATT, SNEGSKA (reference sequence). The CDR3 spans 10 residues. The CDR3 sequence: CSASVLTQYF. The CDR3 DNA sequence: TGCAGTGCTAGTGTTCTGACCCAGTACTTC.

This rearrangement joins TRBV6-5 to TRBJ2-1, with TRBD2 identical over 7 bases. Germline V gene data show CDR1 as MNHEY and CDR2 as SVGAGI. The CDR3 covers 18 residues. The J segment lost 3 bases and the V segment lost 5 bases, leaving 16 bases of the junction unmatched. CDR3: CASSHLGFGGSLYNEQFF. CDR3 sequence (DNA): TGTGCCAGCAGTCACCTAGGCTTCGGGGGGAGCCTCTACAATGAGCAGTTCTTC.

This clonotype was seen only a few times. The CDR3 region has the DNA TGTGCCAGCAGTGAAATTGTAGGGGGGAAGAACACTGAAGCTTTCTTT. Translating it yields CASSEIVGGKNTEAFF. The rearrangement links TRBV25-1 to TRBJ1-1, with a tentative D call TRBD1 (6 bases). Per germline, CDR1 MGHDK and CDR2 SYGVNS. V lost 2 bases, J lost 1 base, and 14 bases lay in between. CDR3 length: 16 amino acids.

The genes are TRBV2 and TRBJ2-5; 8 positions agree with TRBD2. V dropped 5 bases and J dropped 11; count of bases not matched to a gene: 16. The CDR3 is 15 amino acids. Germline values: CDR1 SNHLY, CDR2 FYNNEI. The CDR3 DNA reads TGTGCCAGCAGTAAAATCCCCGGGGGGGTAAATGAGCAGTACTTC. Protein sequence: CASSKIPGGVNEQYF. The complete variable domain, with remaining parts taken from reference TRBV2 and TRBJ2-5, reads EPEVTQTPSHQVTQMGQEVILRCVPISNHLYFYWYRQILGQKVEFLVSFYNNEISEKSEIFDDQFSVERPDGSNFTLKIRSTKLEDSAMYFCASSKIPGGVNEQYFGPGTRLLVL.